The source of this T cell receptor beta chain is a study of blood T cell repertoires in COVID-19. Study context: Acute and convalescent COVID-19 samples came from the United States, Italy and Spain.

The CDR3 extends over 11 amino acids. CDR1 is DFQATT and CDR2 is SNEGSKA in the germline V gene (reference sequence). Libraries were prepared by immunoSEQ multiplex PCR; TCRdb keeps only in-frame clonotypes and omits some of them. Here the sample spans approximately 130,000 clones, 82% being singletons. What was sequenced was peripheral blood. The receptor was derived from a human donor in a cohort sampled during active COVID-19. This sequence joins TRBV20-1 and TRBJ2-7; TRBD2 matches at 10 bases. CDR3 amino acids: CRLTSGHEQYF. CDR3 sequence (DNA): TGCAGGCTGACTAGCGGGCACGAGCAGTACTTC.